This T cell receptor (beta chain) was captured by sequencing in a study of T cells after yellow fever vaccination. TCRdb called the 5' RACE reads again in MiXCR, with one record for every CDR3 protein. The table shows about 550,000 distinct CDR3 sequences, with 15% to 20% occurring only once. The CDR3 is 11 amino acids. Trimming took 7 bases from V and 4 from J, leaving 10 bases between them. Germline V gene data show CDR1 as SQVTM and CDR2 as ANQGSEA. This sequence originates from a man aged 25 to 45 who received the YFV17D yellow fever vaccine. This chain joins TRBV29-1 and TRBJ1-1, with D tentatively TRBD1 (5 bases). The material was PBMCs, obtained 15 days after the yellow fever booster vaccination. CDR3 residues: CSGTTVTEAFF. The CDR3 DNA is TGCAGCGGTACGACAGTCACTGAAGCTTTCTTT.